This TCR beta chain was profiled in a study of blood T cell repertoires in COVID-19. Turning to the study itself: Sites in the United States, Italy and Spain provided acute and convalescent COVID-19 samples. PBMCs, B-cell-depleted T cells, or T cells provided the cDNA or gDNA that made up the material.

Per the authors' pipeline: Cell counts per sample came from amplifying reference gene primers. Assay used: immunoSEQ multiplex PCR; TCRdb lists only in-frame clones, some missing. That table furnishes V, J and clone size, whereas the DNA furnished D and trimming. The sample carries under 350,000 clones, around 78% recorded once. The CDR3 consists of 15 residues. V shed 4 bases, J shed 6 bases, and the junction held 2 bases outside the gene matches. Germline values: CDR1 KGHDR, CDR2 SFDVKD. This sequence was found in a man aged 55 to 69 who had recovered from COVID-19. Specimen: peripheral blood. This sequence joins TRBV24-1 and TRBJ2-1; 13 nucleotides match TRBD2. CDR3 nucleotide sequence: TGTGCCACCAGTGAGACTAGCGGGAGGACCAATGAGCAGTTCTTC. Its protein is CATSETSGRTNEQFF.